This paragraph covers one TCR beta chain sequence. The data originate from a study of shared clonotypes between healthy human individuals. Study-level information: Donor ages ranged 18 to 49 years: a couple of women, a few men.

Naive CD8 populations comprised CD45RO-negative cells positively selected for CCR7, excluding terminally differentiated effector memory CD45RA+ cells. Looked up from germline, CDR1 is SGHVS and CDR2 is FNYEAQ. V shed 6 bases and J 0 bases; nucleotides not matched to a gene: 0. The length of the CDR3 is 13 residues. DNA at about 210 ng, 25,000 to 35,000 T cell genomes, went into sorted-subset replicate PCRs. The method was immunoSEQ multiplex PCR; TCRdb's version includes in-frame clones alone and lacks a portion of them. The sample lists around 1.9 million clones; around 93% were seen once. The material sequenced was naive CD8+ T cells from PBMCs. J is TRBJ2-3 and V is TRBV7-6; TRBD1 agrees at 7 bases. This receptor was taken from a man younger than 35 in good health. Some clones in this sample may be carry-over from other donors' samples. The CDR3 DNA reads TGTGCCAGCAGGGGACAGAGCACAGATACGCAGTATTTT. The encoded protein is CASRGQSTDTQYF.